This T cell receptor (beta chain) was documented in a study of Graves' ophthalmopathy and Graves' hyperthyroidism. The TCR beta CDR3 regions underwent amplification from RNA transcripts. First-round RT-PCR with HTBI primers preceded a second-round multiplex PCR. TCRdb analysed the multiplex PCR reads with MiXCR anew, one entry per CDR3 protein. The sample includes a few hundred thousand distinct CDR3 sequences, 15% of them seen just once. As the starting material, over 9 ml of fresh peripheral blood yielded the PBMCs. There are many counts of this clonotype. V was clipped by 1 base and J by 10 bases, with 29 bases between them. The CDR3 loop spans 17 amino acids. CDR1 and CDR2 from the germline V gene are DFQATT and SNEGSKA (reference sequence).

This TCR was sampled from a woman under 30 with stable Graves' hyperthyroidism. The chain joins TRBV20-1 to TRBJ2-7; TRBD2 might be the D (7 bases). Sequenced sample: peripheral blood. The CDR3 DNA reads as TGCAGTGCTAGAGGGTCCCTTGGTCGTCCGGGGGGCACGGATCAGTACTTC. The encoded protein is CSARGSLGRPGGTDQYF.